The 32 T cell receptor beta chains presented below share a single source sample, sequenced in a study of blood T cell repertoires in COVID-19. Produced via immunoSEQ multiplex PCR; TCRdb's table is partial and in-frame only. In the table there are 250,000 to 350,000 clones, approximately 85% of which are singletons. The sequenced sample was peripheral blood. These receptors were collected from a human donor with COVID-19, enrolled during active disease. The donor label of this sample is uncertain.

This clone occurred once. V is TRBV28 and J is TRBJ1-1; no definite D call. This CDR3 region has 12 residues. V lost 7 bases to trimming and J lost 10 bases, with 16 bases between them. From germline, CDR1 is MDHEN and CDR2 SYDVKM. The CDR3 DNA sequence: TGTGCCAGCATCGGGGAGATTTGGCCAGCTTTCTTT. Translation gives CASIGEIWPAFF.

This chain uses TRBV27 with TRBJ2-1; 9 nucleotides match TRBD2. Germline CDR1 reads MNHEY; CDR2 reads SMNVEV (reference sequence). V shed 2 bases, J shed 12 bases, and the junction held 14 bases outside the gene matches. This CDR3 spans 16 amino acids. The CDR3 DNA reads as TGTGCCAGCAGTTTAGCCGGGGCTAGCGGGGTGGTGGTGCAGTTCTTC. Its translation is CASSLAGASGVVVQFF.

V gene TRBV11-2 combines with J gene TRBJ2-2, with 13 bases lining up with TRBD2. V shed 5 bases and J 5 bases; nucleotides not matched to a gene: 5. CDR3 length equals 16 residues. Germline CDR1 is SGHAT and CDR2 is FQNNGV. CDR3 nucleotide sequence: TGTGCCAGCAGCCCGGGACTAGCGGGATATACCGGGGAGCTGTTTTTT. Amino acid sequence: CASSPGLAGYTGELFF.

The rearrangement links TRBV30 to TRBJ1-1, with 10 nucleotides matching TRBD1. The CDR3 totals 13 residues. CDR1 is GTSNPN and CDR2 is SVGIG in the germline V gene (reference sequence). V was clipped by 8 bases and J by 2 bases; unmatched bases: 5. The CDR3 spells CAGGDRGNTEAFF. The CDR3 bases are TGTGCCGGGGGGGACAGGGGAAACACTGAAGCTTTCTTT.

This chain connects TRBV29-1 to TRBJ1-3, with no clear D. CDR1 and CDR2 (germline): SQVTM, ANQGSEA. The CDR3 runs 12 residues. V gave up 7 bases and J gave up 2 bases, with 9 bases separating them. In nucleotides, the CDR3 is TGCAGCGGCGCGGTTCCTGGAAACACCATATATTTT. Translation: CSGAVPGNTIYF. The full variable domain, in which reference TRBV29-1 and TRBJ1-3 provide the parts outside the CDR3, is SAVISQKPSRDICQRGTSLTIQCQVDSQVTMMFWYRQQPGQSLTLIATANQGSEATYESGFVIDKFPISRPNLTFSTLTVSNMSPEDSSIYLCSGAVPGNTIYFGEGSWLTVV.

The V and J genes are TRBV6-5 and TRBJ1-2; 12 nucleotides line up with TRBD1. Germline-derived CDR1 and CDR2 are MNHEY and SVGAGI. The CDR3 is 13 amino acids. The V and J ends lost 4 bases and 9 bases, in that order; junction bases with no gene match: 3. Here the CDR3 reads CASSSGTGGSYTF. CDR3 nucleotides: TGTGCCAGCAGTTCCGGGACAGGGGGCAGCTACACCTTC.

The CDR3 nucleotides are TGTGCCAGCAGCAACCCGGGACTAGCGGGAGAAGAGACCCAGTACTTC. It yields the protein CASSNPGLAGEETQYF. This chain links TRBV7-2 with TRBJ2-5, with TRBD2 matching over 14 bases. The CDR3 has 16 residues. V gave up 5 bases and J gave up 3 bases; unmatched junction bases: 5. The germline gives CDR1 SGHTA, CDR2 FQGNSA.

The chain has TRBV7-2 and TRBJ1-2, with D tentatively TRBD1 (6 bases). In germline, CDR1 is SGHTA, CDR2 FQGNSA. CDR3 length equals 14 residues. V lost 3 bases and J lost 0, with 8 bases in between. The CDR3 loop is CASSLTGANYGYTF. Here the CDR3 DNA reads TGTGCCAGCAGCTTGACAGGAGCTAACTATGGCTACACCTTC.

V is TRBV9 and J is TRBJ2-3; TRBD1 aligns across 8 bases. This CDR3 contains 14 residues. V trimming: 4 bases; J trimming: 1 base; junction bases outside the gene matches: 2. Germline CDR1 and CDR2: SGDLS and YYNGEE. The CDR3 sequence is CASSSDRGTDTQYF. The CDR3 bases are TGTGCCAGCAGCTCGGACAGGGGCACAGATACGCAGTATTTT. The entire variable domain, with the rest obtained from reference TRBV9 and TRBJ2-3, is as follows: DSGVTQTPKHLITATGQRVTLRCSPRSGDLSVYWYQQSLDQGLQFLIQYYNGEERAKGNILERFSAQQFPDLHSELNLSSLELGDSALYFCASSSDRGTDTQYFGPGTRLTVL.

This clone has just one count. The chain carries TRBV9 and TRBJ1-3, with a weak D call TRBD1 (5 bases). Looked up from germline, CDR1 is SGDLS and CDR2 is YYNGEE. Trimming shortened V by 4 bases and J by 10 bases, and 18 bases separated the two germline ends. The CDR3 loop spans 14 amino acids. The CDR3 DNA reads TGTGCCAGCAGCTCCACCGTGGGGGGTCTTACCATATATTTT. Residues: CASSSTVGGLTIYF.

DNA of the CDR3: TGTGCCAGCAGCTTAGGGGGACAGCCGATGGAAAAACTGTTTTTT. Amino acid sequence: CASSLGGQPMEKLFF. This chain links TRBV7-9 with TRBJ1-4; 7 positions match TRBD1. The V and J ends lost 1 base and 8 bases, in that order; junction bases with no gene match: 7. The CDR3 is 15 amino acids. The germline CDR1 and CDR2 sequences are SEHNR and FQNEAQ (reference sequence).

J is TRBJ2-3 and V is TRBV6-6; 11 nucleotides agree with TRBD1. This CDR3 contains 16 residues. Germline loops: CDR1 MNHNY, CDR2 SVGAGI (reference sequence). V trimming: 2 bases; J trimming: 7 bases; junction bases outside the gene matches: 8. Here the CDR3 reads CASSYPRTGGMNTQYF. The CDR3 DNA reads as TGTGCCAGCAGTTACCCTCGGACAGGGGGCATGAATACGCAGTATTTT.

This clone was detected once. This chain links TRBV10-3 with TRBJ2-5; D may be TRBD2 (5 bases). The CDR3 has 13 amino acids. CDR1 and CDR2 (germline): ENHRY, SYGVKD. The V gene lost 4 bases and the J gene lost 1 base, with 7 bases spanning the gap. The CDR3 nucleotides are TGTGCCATCAGTGCGGGGATCCAAGAGACCCAGTACTTC. Translating gives CAISAGIQETQYF.

The V gene is TRBV28, the J gene TRBJ2-5; 10 bases align to TRBD1. Trimming took 6 bases from V and 5 from J; bases not matched to a gene: 3. The germline V gene has CDR1 MDHEN and CDR2 SYDVKM. The CDR3 is 13 amino acids. CDR3 sequence reads: CASRTGGRETQYF. CDR3 bases: TGTGCCAGCAGGACAGGGGGCCGGGAGACCCAGTACTTC. Looking up the rest from reference TRBV28 and TRBJ2-5 gives the full variable domain: DVKVTQSSRYLVKRTGEKVFLECVQDMDHENMFWYRQDPGLGLRLIYFSYDVKMKEKGDIPEGYSVSREKKERFSLILESASTNQTSMYLCASRTGGRETQYFGPGTRLLVL.

As regards this clone: A read error may produce the germline difference seen at one junction end. This rearrangement joins TRBV7-7 to TRBJ2-5; D is undetermined. CDR1 and CDR2 from the germline V gene are SSHAT and FNYEAQ (reference sequence). CDR3 length: 15 amino acids. CDR3 sequence reads: CASSLVSGFQETQYF. The CDR3 DNA reads TGTGCTAGCAGCTTAGTTTCCGGGTTCCAAGAGACCCAGTACTTC. The full variable domain, rest sourced from reference TRBV7-7 and TRBJ2-5, is GAGVSQSPRYKVTKRGQDVTLRCDPISSHATLYWYQQALGQGPEFLTYFNYEAQPDKSGLPSDRFSAERPEGSISTLTIQRTEQRDSAMYRCASSLVSGFQETQYFGPGTRLLVL.

The chain uses TRBV2 and TRBJ1-3; no clear D gene. Trimming left V 7 bases short and J 0 bases short, with 13 bases between. Per the germline V gene, CDR1 is SNHLY and CDR2 is FYNNEI. The CDR3 totals 15 residues. CDR3 loop: CASKGLTISGNTIYF. The CDR3 DNA reads as TGTGCCAGCAAAGGCTTGACTATCTCTGGAAACACCATATATTTT.

The V and J genes are TRBV27 and TRBJ1-5; D may be TRBD1 (5 bases). The ends were cut back, 4 bases at V and 3 bases at J, with 10 bases in the middle. Germline V gene lookup returns CDR1 MNHEY and CDR2 SMNVEV (reference sequence). The CDR3 is made up of 14 amino acids. For the CDR3, the DNA is TGTGCCAGCAGTTCGAGACAGTACAATCAGCCCCAGCATTTT. It yields the protein CASSSRQYNQPQHF.

This chain joins TRBV4-1 and TRBJ2-7; 8 nucleotides agree with TRBD2. With V trimmed by 1 base and J by 3 bases, 11 bases remained unmatched. Germline CDR1 is MGHRA and CDR2 is YSYEKL. This CDR3 spans 17 amino acids. Here the CDR3 DNA reads TGCGCCAGCAGCCAAGGGGCGGGAGGCCTCCTCAACTACGAGCAGTACTTC. Residues: CASSQGAGGLLNYEQYF.

This sequence joins TRBV2 and TRBJ2-7; D unresolved. Germline V gene sequence: CDR1 SNHLY, CDR2 FYNNEI. V lost 7 bases, J lost 3 bases, and 10 bases lay in between. There are 12 residues in the CDR3. The chain's CDR3 is CASTDKNYEQYF. CDR3 nucleotides: TGTGCCAGCACTGACAAAAACTACGAGCAGTACTTC.

This chain's CDR3 is CASSASSLAGAYNEQFF. In nucleotides, the CDR3 is TGTGCCAGCAGCGCTTCCTCCCTAGCGGGAGCCTACAATGAGCAGTTCTTC. V is TRBV9 and J is TRBJ2-1; 10 bases agree with TRBD2. The CDR3 has 17 amino acids. The V gene's germline CDR1 is SGDLS and CDR2 YYNGEE. Trimming removed 3 bases from V and 2 bases from J; junction bases left unmatched: 8.

V is TRBV2 and J is TRBJ2-5, with D possibly TRBD2 on 6 matching bases. Germline V gene sequence: CDR1 SNHLY, CDR2 FYNNEI. CDR3 length: 13 residues. Trimming took 7 bases from V and 4 from J, leaving 13 bases between them. The DNA for the CDR3 is TGTGCCAGCAATCGGGGGATGTCAGAGACCCAGTACTTC. Translated: CASNRGMSETQYF.

V gene TRBV28 combines with J gene TRBJ1-1; D is unresolved. CDR1 MDHEN and CDR2 SYDVKM come from the germline V gene. The length of the CDR3 is 13 residues. V dropped 3 bases and J dropped 6 bases, with 11 bases sitting between them. Here the CDR3 reads CASSFSGTAEAFF. The CDR3 region has the DNA TGTGCCAGCAGTTTTTCGGGAACGGCTGAAGCTTTCTTT.

The gene calls are TRBV5-4 and TRBJ2-7; D is possibly TRBD1 (5 bases). V was cut by 0 bases and J by 3 bases, with 10 bases left in between. The CDR3 extends over 14 amino acids. Germline-derived CDR1 and CDR2 are SGHNT and YYREEE (reference sequence). The CDR3: CASSLAGYSYEQYF. CDR3 bases: TGTGCCAGCAGCTTGGCAGGGTACAGCTACGAGCAGTACTTC.

The J gene is TRBJ2-5, the V gene TRBV6-5, with D unresolved. The CDR3 extends over 15 amino acids. Trimming removed 6 bases at V and 2 bases at J, with 16 bases between. Germline V gene data show CDR1 as MNHEY and CDR2 as SVGAGI. CDR3 DNA sequence: TGTGCCAGCAGACCTCTTGAGAAGTCACAAGAGACCCAGTACTTC. This gives the protein CASRPLEKSQETQYF.

The J gene is TRBJ2-3, the V gene TRBV3-1 (or the pseudogene TRBV3-2); unclear D gene. Trimming stripped 8 bases from V and 2 bases from J, with 17 bases between. The CDR3 has 15 amino acids. Germline loops: CDR1 LGHDT, CDR2 YNNKEL (reference sequence). The DNA of the CDR3 is TGTGCCAGCGCCGACAACCCCCGGATCACAGATACGCAGTATTTT. Encoded protein: CASADNPRITDTQYF.

This chain joins TRBV3-1 (or the pseudogene TRBV3-2) and TRBJ1-5; weak D call: TRBD1 (5 bases). Trimming took off 5 bases at V and 5 bases at J, with 10 bases between the two ends. The CDR3 loop spans 13 amino acids. Germline CDR1 LGHDT, CDR2 YNNKEL (reference sequence). CDR3 amino acids: CASSARGDQPQHF. CDR3 sequence (DNA): TGTGCCAGCAGCGCCCGGGGGGATCAGCCCCAGCATTTT.

The gene calls are TRBV3-1 (or the pseudogene TRBV3-2) and TRBJ1-6; D possibly corresponds to TRBD1 (6 bases). CDR3 length: 15 residues. CDR1 and CDR2 from the germline V gene are LGHDT and YNNKEL (reference sequence). The ends were cut back, 3 bases at V and 8 bases at J, with 14 bases in the middle. The CDR3 spells CASSQGTSRDSPLHF. CDR3 nucleotide sequence: TGTGCCAGCAGCCAGGGGACAAGCCGGGATTCACCCCTCCACTTT.

V is TRBV11-2 and J is TRBJ1-1, with TRBD1 identical over 8 bases. This CDR3 region has 12 residues. Trimming removed 5 bases from V and 7 bases from J; junction bases left unmatched: 3. CDR1 is SGHAT and CDR2 is FQNNGV in the germline V gene. In nucleotides, the CDR3 is TGTGCCAGCAGCCCTGGACAGGGTGAAGCTTTCTTT. As protein: CASSPGQGEAFF.

The J gene is TRBJ2-7, the V gene TRBV7-9, with D possibly matching TRBD1 (5 bases). Germline CDR1 and CDR2: SEHNR and FQNEAQ (reference sequence). V was pared by 3 bases and J by 4 bases, with 16 bases between. This CDR3 is 15 amino acids long. The CDR3 sequence is CASSFVRGQRYEQYF. CDR3 bases: TGTGCCAGCAGCTTCGTTAGGGGCCAAAGGTACGAGCAGTACTTC.

V usage is TRBV2 and J usage is TRBJ2-7; D is ambiguous. The CDR3 length is 13 residues. In germline, CDR1 is SNHLY, CDR2 FYNNEI. The germline V and J ends were trimmed by 5 bases and 4 bases, with 12 bases remaining between them. In DNA form, the CDR3 reads TGTGCCAGCAGTATCAACGTTCAGTACGAGCAGTACTTC. This codes for CASSINVQYEQYF.

The chain has TRBV19 and TRBJ1-5, with D possibly TRBD1 on 6 matching bases. The CDR3 extends over 18 amino acids. The ends were cut back, 3 bases at V and 2 bases at J, with 20 bases in the middle. CDR1 and CDR2 from the germline V gene are LNHDA and SQIVND (reference sequence). CDR3 in amino acids: CASSMVRLQQGGNQPQHF. DNA of the CDR3: TGTGCCAGTAGTATGGTTAGGCTACAACAGGGAGGCAATCAGCCCCAGCATTTT.

The table lists this clone with a few counts. This sequence joins TRBV15 and TRBJ2-7; 11 positions agree with TRBD2. CDR1 and CDR2 from the germline V gene are LNHNV and YYDKDF (reference sequence). Trimming cost V 3 bases and J 5 bases; bases outside gene matches: 9. The CDR3 totals 16 residues. The CDR3: CATSSRPLAGVNEQYF. The CDR3 nucleotides read TGTGCCACCAGCAGCCGGCCACTAGCGGGAGTAAACGAGCAGTACTTC.